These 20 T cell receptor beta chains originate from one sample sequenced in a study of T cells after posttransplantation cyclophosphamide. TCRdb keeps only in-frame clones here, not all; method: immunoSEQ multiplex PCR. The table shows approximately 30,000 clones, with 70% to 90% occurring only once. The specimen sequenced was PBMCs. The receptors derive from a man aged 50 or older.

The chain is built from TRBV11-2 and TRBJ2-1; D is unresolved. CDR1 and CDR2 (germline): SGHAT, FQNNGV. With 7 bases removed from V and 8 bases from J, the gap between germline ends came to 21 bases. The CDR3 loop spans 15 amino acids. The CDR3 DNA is TGTGCCAGCACCAGTCTGCTGGGCAGCTTCGATGAGCAGTTCTTC. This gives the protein CASTSLLGSFDEQFF.

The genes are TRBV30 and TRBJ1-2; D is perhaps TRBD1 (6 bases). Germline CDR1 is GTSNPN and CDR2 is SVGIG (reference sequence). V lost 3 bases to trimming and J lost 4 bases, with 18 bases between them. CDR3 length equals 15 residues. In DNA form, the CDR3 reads TGTGCCTGGAGACCTAGGGGGGGCCAGGCCTATGGCTACACCTTC. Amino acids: CAWRPRGGQAYGYTF.

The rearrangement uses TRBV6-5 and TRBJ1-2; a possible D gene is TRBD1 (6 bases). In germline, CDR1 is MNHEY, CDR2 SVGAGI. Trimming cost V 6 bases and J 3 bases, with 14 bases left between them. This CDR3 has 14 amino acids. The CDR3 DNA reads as TGTGCCAGCAGGCCGGGGGGGACACACTATGGCTACACCTTC. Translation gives CASRPGGTHYGYTF.

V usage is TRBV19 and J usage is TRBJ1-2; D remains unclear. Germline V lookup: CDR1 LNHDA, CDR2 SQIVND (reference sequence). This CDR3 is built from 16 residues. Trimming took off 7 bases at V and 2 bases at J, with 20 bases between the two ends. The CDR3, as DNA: TGTGCCAGTACCCCCCTAGGAGAAATACCCAACTATGGCTACACCTTC. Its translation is CASTPLGEIPNYGYTF.

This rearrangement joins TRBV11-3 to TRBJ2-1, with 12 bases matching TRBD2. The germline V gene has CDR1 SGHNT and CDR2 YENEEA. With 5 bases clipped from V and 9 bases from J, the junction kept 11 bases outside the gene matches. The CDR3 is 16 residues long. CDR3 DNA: TGTGCCAGCAGCCCCCTAGCGGGAGGGCTCTCAGGTGAGCAGTTCTTC. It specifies CASSPLAGGLSGEQFF.

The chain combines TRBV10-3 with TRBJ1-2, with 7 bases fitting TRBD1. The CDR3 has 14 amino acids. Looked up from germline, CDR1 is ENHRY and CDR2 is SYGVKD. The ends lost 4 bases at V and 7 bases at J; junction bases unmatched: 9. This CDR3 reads CAISGQGEDGGYTF. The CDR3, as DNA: TGTGCCATCAGTGGACAGGGAGAGGATGGTGGCTACACCTTC.

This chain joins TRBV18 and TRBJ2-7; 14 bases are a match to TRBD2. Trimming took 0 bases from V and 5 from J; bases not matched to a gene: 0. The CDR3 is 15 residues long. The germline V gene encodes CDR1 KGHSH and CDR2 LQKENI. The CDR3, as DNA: TGTGCCAGCTCACCACCGGGACTAGCGGGAGACGAGCAGTACTTC. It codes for CASSPPGLAGDEQYF.

This chain's CDR3 is CASSIGGVGSGSYEQYF. The CDR3 nucleotides are TGTGCCAGTAGTATAGGGGGAGTAGGGAGCGGCTCCTACGAGCAGTACTTC. V and J are TRBV19 and TRBJ2-7; TRBD2 is a possible D gene (5 bases). Per germline, CDR1 LNHDA and CDR2 SQIVND (reference sequence). Trimming left V 1 base short and J 0 bases short, with 16 bases between. CDR3 length equals 17 residues. Combining the CDR3 with reference TRBV19 and TRBJ2-7 gives the whole variable domain DGGITQSPKYLFRKEGQNVTLSCEQNLNHDAMYWYRQDPGQGLRLIYYSQIVNDFQKGDIAEGYSVSREKKESFPLTVTSAQKNPTAFYLCASSIGGVGSGSYEQYFGPGTRLTVT.

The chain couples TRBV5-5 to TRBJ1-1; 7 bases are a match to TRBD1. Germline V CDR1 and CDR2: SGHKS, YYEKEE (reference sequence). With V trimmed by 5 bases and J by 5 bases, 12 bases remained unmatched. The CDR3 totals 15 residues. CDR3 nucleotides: TGTGCCAGCAGAACTGTACAGGGGAGGAGGACTGAAGCTTTCTTT. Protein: CASRTVQGRRTEAFF.

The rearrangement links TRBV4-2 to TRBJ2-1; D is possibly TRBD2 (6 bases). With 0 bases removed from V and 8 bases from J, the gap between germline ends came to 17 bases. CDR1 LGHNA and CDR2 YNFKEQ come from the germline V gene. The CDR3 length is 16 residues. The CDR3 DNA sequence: TGTGCCAGCAGCCAAGACGGAACGGGAGTAAGCGATGAGCAGTTCTTC. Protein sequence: CASSQDGTGVSDEQFF.

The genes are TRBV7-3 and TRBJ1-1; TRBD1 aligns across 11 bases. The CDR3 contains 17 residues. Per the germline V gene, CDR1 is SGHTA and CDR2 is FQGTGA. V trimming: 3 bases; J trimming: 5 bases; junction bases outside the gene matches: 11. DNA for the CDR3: TGTGCCAGCAGCTTTGGGACAGGGGGTTTCATGAGAACTGAAGCTTTCTTT. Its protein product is CASSFGTGGFMRTEAFF.

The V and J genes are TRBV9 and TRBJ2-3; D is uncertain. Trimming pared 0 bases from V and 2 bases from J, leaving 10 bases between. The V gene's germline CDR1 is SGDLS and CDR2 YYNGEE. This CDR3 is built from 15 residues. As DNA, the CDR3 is TGTGCCAGCAGCGTAGGGGCTCATATCACAGATACGCAGTATTTT. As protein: CASSVGAHITDTQYF.

The DNA for the CDR3 is TGTGCCAGCAGTTCAAGGGGGGGTGGGGCCAACGTCCTGACTTTC. It is translated as CASSSRGGGANVLTF. The rearrangement joins TRBV2 to TRBJ2-6, with D perhaps TRBD2 (7 bases). V dropped 5 bases and J dropped 3 bases, with 11 bases sitting between them. CDR1 is SNHLY, CDR2 FYNNEI, per germline. The CDR3 covers 15 residues.

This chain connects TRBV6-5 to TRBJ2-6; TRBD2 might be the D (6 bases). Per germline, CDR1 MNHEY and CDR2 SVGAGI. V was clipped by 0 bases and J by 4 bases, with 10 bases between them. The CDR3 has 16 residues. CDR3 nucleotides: TGTGCCAGCAGTTACTCAGGAGGGCCAGGGGCCAACGTCCTGACTTTC. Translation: CASSYSGGPGANVLTF.

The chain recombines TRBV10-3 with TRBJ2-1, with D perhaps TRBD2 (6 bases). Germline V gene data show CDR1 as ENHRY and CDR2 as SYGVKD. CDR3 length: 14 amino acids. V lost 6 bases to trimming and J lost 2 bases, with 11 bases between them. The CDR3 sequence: CAIRSEGPYNEQFF. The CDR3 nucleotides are TGTGCCATCAGATCGGAGGGGCCCTACAATGAGCAGTTCTTC.

CDR3 in DNA: TGCGCCAGCAGTTATGGACTAGCGGACAATGAGCAGTTCTTC. It codes for CASSYGLADNEQFF. The genes are TRBV5-1 and TRBJ2-1; 10 bases fit TRBD2. Germline CDR1 reads SGHRS; CDR2 reads YFSETQ. The length of the CDR3 is 14 residues. With V trimmed by 5 bases and J by 5 bases, 4 bases remained unmatched.

The DNA for the CDR3 is TGTGCCACCAGCAGAGATCGAGGCTCCTACAATGAGCAGTTCTTC. Protein sequence: CATSRDRGSYNEQFF. The V call is TRBV15, the J call TRBJ2-1; unclear D gene. This CDR3 spans 15 amino acids. The germline V gene has CDR1 LNHNV and CDR2 YYDKDF (reference sequence). Between the trimmed V and J ends, which lost 0 bases and 0 bases, there was a span of 6 bases.

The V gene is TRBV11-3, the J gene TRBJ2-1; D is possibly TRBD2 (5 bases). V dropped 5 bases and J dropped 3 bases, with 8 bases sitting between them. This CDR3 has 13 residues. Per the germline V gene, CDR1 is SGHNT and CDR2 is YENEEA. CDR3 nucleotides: TGTGCCAGCAGCGGAGGTGGCTACAATGAGCAGTTCTTC. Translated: CASSGGGYNEQFF.

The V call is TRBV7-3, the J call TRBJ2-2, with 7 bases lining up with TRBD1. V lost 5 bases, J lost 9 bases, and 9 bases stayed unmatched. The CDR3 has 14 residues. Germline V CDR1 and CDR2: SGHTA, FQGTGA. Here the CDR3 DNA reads TGTGCCAGCAGCCTAGACAGGGCGGTGAGGGAGCTGTTTTTT. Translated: CASSLDRAVRELFF.

DNA of the CDR3: TGTGCCAGCAGCACCTTACCCGGGAGTCCGGCCTACGAGCAGTACTTC. Translating it yields CASSTLPGSPAYEQYF. The rearrangement joins TRBV9 to TRBJ2-7; a possible D gene is TRBD2 (6 bases). Trimming pared 4 bases from V and 2 bases from J, leaving 19 bases between. The CDR3 runs to 16 residues. Germline V gene sequence: CDR1 SGDLS, CDR2 YYNGEE.